This paragraph covers one TCR beta chain sequence. Its target is unknown. TCRdb analysed the 5' RACE reads with MiXCR anew, one entry per CDR3 protein. The sample consists of approximately 500,000 distinct CDR3 sequences, 20% to 25% of them appearing once. The CDR3 has 14 residues. Looked up from germline, CDR1 is SGHRS and CDR2 is YFSETQ. V lost 0 bases and J lost 4, with 8 bases in between. These data belong to a study of identical twins. Points from the study as a whole: Sequences that were beta out-of-frame showed weaker excess twin sharing. Models came in too low on out-of-frame TCR alpha sharing in monozygotic twins. When twins shared out-of-frame alpha sequences, those sequences had excess low generation probability.

These sequences were also reported in another study, on T cells expressing NK-cell markers. That study adds: Sorted CD3+CD56+NKG2C+, CD3+CD56+NKG2C- and CD3+CD56-NKG2C+ T cells supplied TCR beta repertoires.

This TCR was recovered from a woman aged 18-30 years in good health. J is TRBJ2-1 and V is TRBV5-1; no clear D. The sequencing input was CD4+ T cells sorted from blood. The CDR3 DNA reads TGCGCCAGCAGCTTGGTCCAGACTTACAATGAGCAGTTCTTC. It yields the protein CASSLVQTYNEQFF. The variable domain in full, with the rest retrieved from reference TRBV5-1 and TRBJ2-1, is KAGVTQTPRYLIKTRGQQVTLSCSPISGHRSVSWYQQTPGQGLQFLFEYFSETQRNKGNFPGRFSGRQFSNSRSEMNVSTLELGDSALYLCASSLVQTYNEQFFGPGTRLTVL.